The entry below gives a single T cell receptor (beta chain) sequence along with its context. Antigen specificity is unknown. PCR involved 60 Vbeta and 13 Jbeta primers. Sequencing was performed with immunoSEQ multiplex PCR; in TCRdb, only in-frame clones are kept and a portion is missing. This table lists about 70,000 clones. The sample belongs to a study of cytomegalovirus exposure and HLA in healthy donors. Whole-study findings and limits: Other equally common chains were less clonally expanded than HLA-associated TCR beta chains, a later analysis showed.

Looked up from germline, CDR1 is MDHEN and CDR2 is SYDVKM. This CDR3 region has 16 residues. After removal of 5 bases from V and 4 bases from J, the junction contained 7 bases not matched to a gene. The specimen sequenced was PBMCs. This receptor was obtained from a woman aged 25 to 45 in good health and CMV-seronegative. The chain combines TRBV28 with TRBJ2-2, with TRBD1 identical over 10 bases. DNA of the CDR3: TGTGCCAGCAGTAATCCGGGACAGGGGCTCACCGGGGAGCTGTTTTTT. Its translation is CASSNPGQGLTGELFF.